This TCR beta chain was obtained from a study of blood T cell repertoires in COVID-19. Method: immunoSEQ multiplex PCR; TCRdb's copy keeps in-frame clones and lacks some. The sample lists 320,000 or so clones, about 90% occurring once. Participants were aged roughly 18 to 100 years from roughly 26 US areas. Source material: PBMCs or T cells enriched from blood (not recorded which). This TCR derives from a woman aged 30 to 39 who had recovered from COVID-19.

CDR3 nucleotides: TGTGCCTGGGCCTGGACTAGCGGGGGGGCTGGTGAGCAGTTCTTC. Translation: CAWAWTSGGAGEQFF. The rearrangement uses TRBV30 and TRBJ2-1; 15 nucleotides line up with TRBD2. J lost 9 bases, V lost 5 bases, and 8 bases had no gene match. Germline V lookup: CDR1 GTSNPN, CDR2 SVGIG (reference sequence). The CDR3 is 15 residues long.